Listed below are T cell receptor beta chains from one sample, sequenced in a study of blood T cell repertoires in COVID-19. Profiled with immunoSEQ multiplex PCR; TCRdb holds only in-frame clones, not every one. The data show 250,000 or so clones, with roughly 82% seen just once and 4.7% held by the top ten. Material for sequencing was peripheral blood. These receptors came from a woman between 65 and 79 years old with acute or convalescent COVID-19. The CDR3 runs from the conserved cysteine through the conserved F or W. A D gene is named only where the DNA matches it firmly. The listing skips clone size in some rows; elsewhere it reads once, few, many or a size class.

V: TRBV6-2/TRBV6-3
J: TRBJ1-5
D: TRBD1
size: few
CDR3: CASSARDRGVGRRNQPQHF
DNA: TGTGCCAGCAGTGCCCGGGACAGGGGTGTTGGGCGTCGCAATCAGCCCCAGCATTTT

V: TRBV7-6
J: TRBJ1-1
D: TRBD1
size: NA
CDR3: CASSVDRVAFF
DNA: TGTGCCAGCAGCGTCGACAGGGTAGCTTTCTTT

V: TRBV6-6
J: TRBJ1-5
D: TRBD1
size: NA
CDR3: CASSLSDREGIF
DNA: TGTGCCAGCAGTTTATCCGACAGGGAAGGGATTTTT

V: TRBV4-2
J: TRBJ1-2
D: TRBD1
size: NA
CDR3: CASSQSGQQSYGYTF
DNA: TGTGCCAGCAGCCAATCGGGACAGCAATCCTATGGCTACACCTTC

V: TRBV7-2
J: TRBJ1-6
D: TRBD1
size: few
CDR3: CASSSGTVNSPLHF
DNA: TGTGCCAGCAGCTCGGGGACAGTTAATTCACCCCTCCACTTT

V: TRBV2
J: TRBJ1-1
D: TRBD1
size: NA
CDR3: CASSEGEQGITEAFF
DNA: TGTGCCAGCAGTGAAGGCGAACAGGGGATCACTGAAGCTTTCTTT

V: TRBV19
J: TRBJ2-5
D: NA
size: NA
CDR3: CASSIGGLETQYF
DNA: TGTGCCAGTAGTATTGGGGGCCTAGAGACCCAGTACTTC

V: TRBV12-3/TRBV12-4
J: TRBJ1-1
D: NA
size: NA
CDR3: CASSSGTNTEAFF
DNA: TGTGCCAGCAGTTCAGGGACTAACACTGAAGCTTTCTTT

V: TRBV5-1
J: TRBJ1-4
D: TRBD1
size: NA
CDR3: CASSVGQGGEKLFF
DNA: TGCGCCAGCAGCGTCGGACAGGGAGGAGAAAAACTGTTTTTT

V: TRBV5-1
J: TRBJ1-1
D: TRBD1
size: NA
CDR3: CASWGQGNTEAFF
DNA: TGCGCCAGCTGGGGACAGGGGAACACTGAAGCTTTCTTT

V: TRBV5-1
J: TRBJ1-1
D: TRBD1
size: NA
CDR3: CASRLGQGQYTEAFF
DNA: TGCGCCAGCAGATTAGGACAGGGGCAGTACACTGAAGCTTTCTTT

V: TRBV5-1
J: TRBJ1-1
D: TRBD1
size: few
CDR3: CASGADRVVTEAFF
DNA: TGCGCCAGCGGTGCGGACAGGGTGGTCACTGAAGCTTTCTTT

V: TRBV4-1
J: TRBJ1-1
D: TRBD1
size: NA
CDR3: CATSPNPTGGGGTEAFF
DNA: TGCGCCACCAGTCCCAATCCGACAGGGGGGGGAGGCACTGAAGCTTTCTTT

V: TRBV4-1
J: TRBJ1-3
D: TRBD1
size: NA
CDR3: CASSQGSGTEPGNTIYF
DNA: TGCGCCAGCAGCCAAGGCTCCGGGACAGAGCCTGGAAACACCATATATTTT

V: TRBV5-1
J: TRBJ1-2
D: NA
size: NA
CDR3: CASSLPGQRNYGYTF
DNA: TGCGCCAGCAGCTTGCCGGGACAACGGAACTATGGCTACACCTTC

V: TRBV7-9
J: TRBJ2-2
D: NA
size: NA
CDR3: CASSLGRGTNTGELFF
DNA: TGTGCCAGCAGCTTAGGTAGGGGCACGAACACCGGGGAGCTGTTTTTT

V: TRBV3-1/TRBV3-2
J: TRBJ1-2
D: NA
size: NA
CDR3: CASSQEPGNGYTF
DNA: TGTGCCAGCAGCCAAGAACCGGGGAACGGCTACACCTTC

V: TRBV6-5
J: TRBJ1-5
D: TRBD1
size: NA
CDR3: CASSYDGQGVPQHF
DNA: TGTGCCAGCAGTTACGACGGACAGGGAGTTCCCCAGCATTTT

V: TRBV19
J: TRBJ2-1
D: TRBD1
size: NA
CDR3: CASSAGQGVYNEQFF
DNA: TGTGCCAGTAGTGCAGGACAGGGGGTATACAATGAGCAGTTCTTC

V: TRBV12-5
J: TRBJ2-4
D: NA
size: NA
CDR3: CASGPPGLAKNIQYF
DNA: TGTGCTAGTGGTCCACCAGGATTAGCCAAAAACATTCAGTACTTC

V: TRBV5-1
J: TRBJ2-6
D: TRBD2
size: NA
CDR3: CASSLRGEGNVLTF
DNA: TGCGCCAGCAGCTTGCGGGGGGAAGGCAACGTCCTGACTTTC

V: TRBV23-1
J: TRBJ2-7
D: TRBD1
size: NA
CDR3: CASSRPGQGAYEQYF
DNA: TGCGCCAGCAGTCGGCCGGGACAGGGGGCTTACGAGCAGTACTTC

V: TRBV10-3
J: TRBJ1-2
D: NA
size: NA
CDR3: CATWRGASTSNYGYTF
DNA: TGTGCCACCTGGCGGGGTGCCTCAACTTCTAACTATGGCTACACCTTC

V: TRBV11-2
J: TRBJ1-6
D: NA
size: NA
CDR3: CASSLSRGTGNSPLHF
DNA: TGTGCCAGCAGCTTATCCCGGGGTACGGGAAATTCACCCCTCCACTTT

V: TRBV3-1/TRBV3-2
J: TRBJ2-2
D: NA
size: NA
CDR3: CASSPTLSGELFF
DNA: TGTGCCAGCAGCCCGACTCTATCCGGGGAGCTGTTTTTT

V: TRBV6-2/TRBV6-3
J: TRBJ2-1
D: NA
size: NA
CDR3: CASSGRQASSYNEQFF
DNA: TGTGCCAGCAGTGGGAGACAAGCGAGCTCCTACAATGAGCAGTTCTTC

V: TRBV19
J: TRBJ2-3
D: NA
size: NA
CDR3: CASSISAGAGTDTQYF
DNA: TGTGCCAGTAGTATCTCTGCGGGGGCCGGCACAGATACGCAGTATTTT

V: TRBV5-1
J: TRBJ1-2
D: NA
size: NA
CDR3: CASSFDRSYGYTF
DNA: TGCGCCAGCAGCTTCGACAGGAGCTATGGCTACACCTTC

V: TRBV15
J: TRBJ2-1
D: TRBD1
size: NA
CDR3: CATSSGQGAYNEQFF
DNA: TGTGCCACCAGCAGCGGACAGGGGGCCTACAATGAGCAGTTCTTC

V: TRBV24-1
J: TRBJ2-5
D: NA
size: few
CDR3: CATSDPNTGYGKTQYF
DNA: TGTGCCACCAGTGATCCGAATACAGGGTACGGAAAGACCCAGTACTTC

V: TRBV28
J: TRBJ1-6
D: NA
size: NA
CDR3: CASNDRYNSPLHF
DNA: TGTGCCAGCAACGACAGATATAATTCACCCCTCCACTTT

V: TRBV5-1
J: TRBJ1-1
D: TRBD1
size: NA
CDR3: CASSLVGQGNTEAFF
DNA: TGCGCCAGCAGCTTGGTAGGACAGGGGAACACTGAAGCTTTCTTT

V: TRBV7-2
J: TRBJ1-6
D: TRBD1
size: NA
CDR3: CASNYGTGNSPLHF
DNA: TGTGCCAGCAACTACGGGACAGGGAATTCACCCCTCCACTTT

V: TRBV19
J: TRBJ2-5
D: TRBD1
size: once
CDR3: CASSTGTGTETQYF
DNA: TGTGCCAGTAGTACTGGGACAGGGACGGAGACCCAGTACTTC

V: TRBV3-1/TRBV3-2
J: TRBJ1-1
D: TRBD1
size: few
CDR3: CASSPRDRAMNTEAFF
DNA: TGTGCCAGCAGCCCTAGGGACAGGGCCATGAACACTGAAGCTTTCTTT

V: TRBV2
J: TRBJ1-5
D: NA
size: NA
CDR3: CASSEQGLSQPQHF
DNA: TGTGCCAGCAGTGAACAGGGGCTTTCTCAGCCCCAGCATTTT

V: TRBV5-6
J: TRBJ2-7
D: TRBD2
size: NA
CDR3: CASRTGGFYYEQYF
DNA: TGTGCCAGCAGGACCGGGGGGTTTTACTACGAGCAGTACTTC

V: TRBV29-1
J: TRBJ2-3
D: TRBD1
size: once
CDR3: CSATGTGITDTQYF
DNA: TGCAGCGCTACCGGGACAGGGATCACAGATACGCAGTATTTT

V: TRBV29-1
J: TRBJ1-2
D: NA
size: NA
CDR3: CSVAKQDDYGYTF
DNA: TGCAGCGTTGCCAAACAGGACGACTATGGCTACACCTTC

V: TRBV18
J: TRBJ1-3
D: NA
size: NA
CDR3: CASSPSSTGLQGNTIYF
DNA: TGTGCCAGCTCACCATCATCGACAGGTTTGCAGGGAAACACCATATATTTT

V: TRBV19
J: TRBJ1-2
D: TRBD1
size: NA
CDR3: CASSIGDRVNYGYTF
DNA: TGTGCCAGTAGTATAGGGGACAGAGTGAACTATGGCTACACCTTC

V: TRBV30
J: TRBJ1-5
D: NA
size: NA
CDR3: CAWSTNIYQPQHF
DNA: TGTGCCTGGAGTACCAACATTTATCAGCCCCAGCATTTT

V: TRBV7-2
J: TRBJ2-1
D: TRBD1
size: NA
CDR3: CASSGTGMSYNEQFF
DNA: TGTGCCAGCAGCGGGACAGGGATGTCCTACAATGAGCAGTTCTTC

V: TRBV25-1
J: TRBJ2-3
D: TRBD2
size: NA
CDR3: CASSGSGGGRTDTQYF
DNA: TGTGCCAGCAGTGGTTCGGGCGGGGGGAGGACAGATACGCAGTATTTT

V: TRBV6-5
J: TRBJ2-7
D: NA
size: NA
CDR3: CASTVVSYEQYF
DNA: TGTGCCAGCACGGTGGTCTCCTACGAGCAGTACTTC

V: TRBV2
J: TRBJ2-7
D: TRBD1
size: NA
CDR3: CASSDWGQPNYEQYF
DNA: TGTGCCAGCAGTGATTGGGGACAGCCAAACTACGAGCAGTACTTC

V: TRBV7-2
J: TRBJ1-2
D: NA
size: NA
CDR3: CASSLDGYGYTF
DNA: TGTGCCAGCAGCTTAGACGGCTATGGCTACACCTTC

V: TRBV2
J: TRBJ2-5
D: NA
size: NA
CDR3: CASSVSTVQETQYF
DNA: TGTGCCAGCAGTGTATCGACAGTTCAAGAGACCCAGTACTTC

V: TRBV5-1
J: TRBJ2-7
D: NA
size: NA
CDR3: CASSLAGSEQYF
DNA: TGCGCCAGCAGCTTGGCCGGTTCCGAGCAGTACTTC

V: TRBV11-2
J: TRBJ2-1
D: NA
size: NA
CDR3: CASSLGHSMEQFF
DNA: TGTGCCAGCAGCTTAGGTCACAGTATGGAGCAGTTCTTC

V: TRBV6-5
J: TRBJ1-2
D: TRBD1
size: NA
CDR3: CASSPGTGGNYGYTF
DNA: TGTGCCAGCAGTCCAGGGACAGGGGGCAACTATGGCTACACCTTC

V: TRBV18
J: TRBJ1-1
D: NA
size: NA
CDR3: CASSLRLEDTEAFF
DNA: TGTGCCAGCTCACTTCGGTTGGAGGACACTGAAGCTTTCTTT

V: TRBV28
J: TRBJ2-7
D: TRBD1
size: NA
CDR3: CASSLRWDSLYEQYF
DNA: TGTGCCAGCAGTTTACGATGGGACAGTCTTTACGAGCAGTACTTC

V: TRBV6-2/TRBV6-3
J: TRBJ1-2
D: TRBD1
size: NA
CDR3: CASSTRQGFDYGYTF
DNA: TGTGCCAGCAGTACAAGACAGGGGTTTGACTATGGCTACACCTTC

V: TRBV11-3
J: TRBJ2-3
D: TRBD2
size: NA
CDR3: CASSHGTSGTDTQYF
DNA: TGTGCCAGCAGTCACGGGACTAGCGGAACAGATACGCAGTATTTT

V: TRBV11-2
J: TRBJ2-5
D: TRBD2
size: NA
CDR3: CASSLGLAGGDFGETQYF
DNA: TGTGCCAGCAGCTTGGGACTAGCGGGGGGCGATTTCGGGGAGACCCAGTACTTC

V: TRBV10-1
J: TRBJ1-2
D: TRBD1
size: NA
CDR3: CASSDPGQGDYGYTF
DNA: TGCGCCAGCAGTGACCCGGGACAGGGAGACTATGGCTACACCTTC

V: TRBV28
J: TRBJ1-4
D: TRBD1
size: few
CDR3: CASSFEGAGNEKLFF
DNA: TGTGCCAGCAGTTTCGAGGGGGCTGGAAATGAAAAACTGTTTTTT

V: TRBV4-1
J: TRBJ2-5
D: NA
size: NA
CDR3: CASSRGARETQYF
DNA: TGCGCCAGCAGCCGTGGAGCGAGAGAGACCCAGTACTTC

V: TRBV7-2
J: TRBJ1-1
D: NA
size: NA
CDR3: CASSLGAGLNTEAFF
DNA: TGTGCCAGCAGCTTAGGGGCAGGGTTGAACACTGAAGCTTTCTTT